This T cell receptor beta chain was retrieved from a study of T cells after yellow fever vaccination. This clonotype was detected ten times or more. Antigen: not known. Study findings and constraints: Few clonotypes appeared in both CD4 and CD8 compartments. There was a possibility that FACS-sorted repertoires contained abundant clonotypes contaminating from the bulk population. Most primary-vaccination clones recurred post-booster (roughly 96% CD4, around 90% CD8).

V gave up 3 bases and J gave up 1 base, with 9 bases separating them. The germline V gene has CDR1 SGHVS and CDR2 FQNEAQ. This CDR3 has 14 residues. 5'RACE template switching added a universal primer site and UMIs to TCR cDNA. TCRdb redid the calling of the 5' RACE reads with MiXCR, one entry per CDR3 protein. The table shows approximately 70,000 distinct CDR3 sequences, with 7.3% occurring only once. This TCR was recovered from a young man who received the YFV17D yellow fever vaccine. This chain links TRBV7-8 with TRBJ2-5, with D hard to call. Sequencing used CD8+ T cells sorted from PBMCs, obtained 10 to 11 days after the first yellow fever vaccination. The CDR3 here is CASSFLQSQETQYF. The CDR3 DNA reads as TGTGCCAGCAGCTTCCTACAGAGCCAAGAGACCCAGTACTTC.